The subject of this entry is one T cell receptor (beta chain). Its antigen remains unknown. This sample is part of a study of blood T cells in healthy people across ages. Study context: Template switching recovered approximately one barcoded beta molecule for every two T cells. Study-wide results and limits: Long-lived donors had more naive CD4+ cells and higher diversity than aged donors. Estimates of diversity drawn from one million T cells were considered underestimates.

The CDR3 consists of 17 residues. J lost 1 base, V lost 6 bases, and 11 bases had no gene match. The germline CDR1 and CDR2 sequences are MNHNS and SASEGT. For the second PCR, which ran for about 7 to 11 cycles, a sample-barcoded 5' primer and a J-beta primer mix were used. Each TCR beta cDNA got a 12-nucleotide random molecular identifier. TCRdb reprocessed the 5' RACE reads via MiXCR and lists one record per CDR3 protein. The table lists about 1.5 million distinct CDR3 sequences, 40% to 45% of them singletons, with more than 4% in the top ten. The sequence derives from a woman aged 18-29 years in good health. The sequencing sample was made of blood. This sequence joins TRBV6-1 and TRBJ2-1, with TRBD2 matching 8 bases. As DNA, the CDR3 is TGTGCCAGCAGCCAGACCCCGGGAGGGTTATCCTACAATGAGCAGTTCTTC. Its translation is CASSQTPGGLSYNEQFF.